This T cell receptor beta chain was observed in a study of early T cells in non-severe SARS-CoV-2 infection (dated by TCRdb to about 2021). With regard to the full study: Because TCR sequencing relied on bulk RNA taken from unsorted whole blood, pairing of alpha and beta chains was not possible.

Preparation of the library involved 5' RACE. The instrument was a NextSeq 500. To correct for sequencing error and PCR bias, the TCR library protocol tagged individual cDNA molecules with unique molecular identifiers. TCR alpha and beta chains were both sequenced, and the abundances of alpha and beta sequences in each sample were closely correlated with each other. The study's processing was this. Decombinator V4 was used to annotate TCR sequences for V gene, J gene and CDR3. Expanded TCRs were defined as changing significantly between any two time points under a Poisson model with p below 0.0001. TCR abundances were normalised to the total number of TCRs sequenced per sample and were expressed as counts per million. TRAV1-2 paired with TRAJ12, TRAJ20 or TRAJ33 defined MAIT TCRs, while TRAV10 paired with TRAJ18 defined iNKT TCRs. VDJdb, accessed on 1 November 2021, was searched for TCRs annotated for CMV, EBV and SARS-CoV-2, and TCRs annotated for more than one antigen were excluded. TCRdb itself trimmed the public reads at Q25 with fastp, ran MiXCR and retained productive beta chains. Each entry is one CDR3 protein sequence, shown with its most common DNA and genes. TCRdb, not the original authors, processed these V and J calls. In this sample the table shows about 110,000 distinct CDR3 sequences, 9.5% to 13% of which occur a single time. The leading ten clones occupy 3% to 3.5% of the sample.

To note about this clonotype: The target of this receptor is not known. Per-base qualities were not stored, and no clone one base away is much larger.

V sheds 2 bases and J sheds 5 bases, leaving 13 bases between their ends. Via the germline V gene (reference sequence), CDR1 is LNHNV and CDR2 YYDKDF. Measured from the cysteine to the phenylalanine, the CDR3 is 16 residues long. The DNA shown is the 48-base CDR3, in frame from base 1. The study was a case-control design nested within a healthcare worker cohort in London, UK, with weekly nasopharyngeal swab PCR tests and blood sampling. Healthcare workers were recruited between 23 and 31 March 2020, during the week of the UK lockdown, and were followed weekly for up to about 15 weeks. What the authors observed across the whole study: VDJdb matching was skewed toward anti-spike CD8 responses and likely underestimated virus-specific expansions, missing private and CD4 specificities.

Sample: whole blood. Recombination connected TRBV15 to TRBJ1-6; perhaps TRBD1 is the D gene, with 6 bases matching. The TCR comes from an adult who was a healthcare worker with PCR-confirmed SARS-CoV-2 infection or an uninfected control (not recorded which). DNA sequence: TGTGCCACCAGCAGAAGGCCGGACAGAGATAATTCACCCCTCCACTTT. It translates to CATSRRPDRDNSPLHF.